One sample yielded the 25 T cell receptor beta chains listed below, sequenced in a study of pediatric ulcerative colitis. Only in-frame clones appear in the TCRdb table, and some are missing; sequencing was by immunoSEQ multiplex PCR. The table includes more than 50,000 clones, about three quarters detected once. The specimen was blood. These TCRs come from a boy aged 5-17 years with moderate ulcerative colitis.

This clone was detected a few times. The chain joins TRBV19 to TRBJ1-2; 11 nucleotides agree with TRBD1. The CDR3 consists of 15 residues. In germline, CDR1 is LNHDA, CDR2 SQIVND (reference sequence). Trimming at V came to 3 bases and at J to 5 bases, leaving 5 bases not matched to a gene. CDR3 residues: CASSMRGQGAYGYTF. The CDR3 nucleotides are TGTGCCAGTAGTATGCGAGGACAGGGGGCATATGGCTACACCTTC.

This clone showed up just once. V and J are TRBV13 and TRBJ2-7, with 7 bases aligning to TRBD1. V was clipped by 5 bases and J by 3 bases; unmatched bases: 7. Germline CDR1 reads PRHDT; CDR2 reads FYEKMQ (reference sequence). The CDR3 is 14 amino acids. For the CDR3, the DNA is TGTGCCAGCAGCCCAAGACAGGGCAACTACGAGCAGTACTTC. Encoded protein: CASSPRQGNYEQYF.

J is TRBJ1-3 and V is TRBV2; D might be TRBD1 (5 bases). The CDR3 has 16 amino acids. Germline CDR1 and CDR2: SNHLY and FYNNEI. V was pared by 3 bases and J by 0 bases, with 12 bases between. CDR3 nucleotide sequence: TGTGCCAGCAGTGACCGGGGGGGAGGCTCTGGAAACACCATATATTTT. It specifies CASSDRGGGSGNTIYF.

The chain joins TRBV9 to TRBJ1-5; possible D gene TRBD1, 5 bases. Germline CDR1 reads SGDLS; CDR2 reads YYNGEE. V shed 3 bases and J shed 1 base, with 11 bases lying between them. The length of the CDR3 is 15 residues. The CDR3 loop is CASSETDASNQPQHF. Here the CDR3 DNA reads TGTGCCAGCAGCGAGACAGATGCGAGCAATCAGCCCCAGCATTTT.

This clone was seen a few times. V usage is TRBV7-9 and J usage is TRBJ1-5, with TRBD1 matching over 9 bases. CDR1 is SEHNR and CDR2 is FQNEAQ in the germline V gene (reference sequence). V lost 3 bases to trimming and J lost 6 bases; unmatched junction nucleotides: 15. This CDR3 is built from 18 residues. This chain's CDR3 is CASSFSWGQGKGPQPQHF. The CDR3 nucleotides are TGTGCCAGCAGCTTTTCTTGGGGACAGGGAAAGGGGCCTCAGCCCCAGCATTTT.

CDR3 DNA sequence: TGTGCCAGCAGTGAATATGGGGGGCGAGAGACCCAGTACTTC. Its protein is CASSEYGGRETQYF. This chain links TRBV25-1 with TRBJ2-5; possibly TRBD1 or TRBD2 for D (6 bases each). V was trimmed by 0 bases and J by 4 bases, leaving 9 bases between them. The germline V gene encodes CDR1 MGHDK and CDR2 SYGVNS. This CDR3 has 14 amino acids.

This clone has more than one count but fewer than ten. The chain recombines TRBV7-9 with TRBJ2-7; TRBD2 aligns across 14 bases. Trimming at V came to 7 bases and at J to 7 bases, leaving 9 bases not matched to a gene. This CDR3 has 15 amino acids. From germline, CDR1 is SEHNR and CDR2 FQNEAQ (reference sequence). The CDR3 nucleotides are TGTGCCAGCACGCAGGGACTAGCGGGAGTCGGTGAGCAGTACTTC. Its translation is CASTQGLAGVGEQYF.

This clone was detected only a few times. The chain carries TRBV30 and TRBJ1-5; no clear D. Germline CDR1 is GTSNPN and CDR2 is SVGIG (reference sequence). This CDR3 is built from 15 residues. V lost 0 bases to trimming and J lost 1 base, with 10 bases between them. This CDR3 is CAWSVRQVSNQPQHF. The CDR3 DNA sequence: TGTGCCTGGAGTGTCAGGCAGGTCAGCAATCAGCCCCAGCATTTT.

The rearrangement joins TRBV4-1 to TRBJ1-1; unclear D gene. Between the trimmed V and J ends, which lost 3 bases and 1 base, there was a span of 9 bases. Germline V lookup: CDR1 MGHRA, CDR2 YSYEKL. The CDR3 is made up of 14 amino acids. CDR3 in DNA: TGCGCCAGCAGCCACAGCCGGGGGAACACTGAAGCTTTCTTT. This sequence encodes CASSHSRGNTEAFF.

This clone appeared a single time. The DNA of the CDR3 is TGTGCCAGCAGCCCCCTAGCGACCCCGAATGAGCAGTTCTTC. Its translation: CASSPLATPNEQFF. The rearrangement joins TRBV27 to TRBJ2-1, with D maybe TRBD2 (6 bases). Germline values: CDR1 MNHEY, CDR2 SMNVEV (reference sequence). The CDR3 extends over 14 amino acids. Trimming pared 6 bases from V and 7 bases from J, leaving 16 bases between.

The rearrangement joins TRBV6-1 to TRBJ1-1; D may be TRBD1 (6 bases). The germline gives CDR1 MNHNS, CDR2 SASEGT. This CDR3 region has 12 residues. V lost 5 bases to trimming and J lost 4 bases, with 8 bases between them. The CDR3 here is CASSNRVTEAFF. CDR3 DNA sequence: TGTGCCAGCAGTAACAGGGTCACTGAAGCTTTCTTT.

V gene TRBV5-3 combines with J gene TRBJ2-7; a possible D gene is TRBD2 (5 bases). Being an ORF, TRBV5-3 has a function that is uncertain. Between the trimmed V and J ends, which lost 0 bases and 3 bases, there was a span of 16 bases. CDR3 size: 16 residues. CDR3 residues: CARSLALAQAVYEQYF. DNA of the CDR3: TGTGCCAGAAGCTTGGCTCTAGCCCAAGCGGTCTACGAGCAGTACTTC.

The genes are TRBV19 and TRBJ2-7; 8 bases match TRBD1. The V gene's germline CDR1 is LNHDA and CDR2 SQIVND (reference sequence). The CDR3 is 14 residues long. V was clipped by 4 bases and J by 7 bases; unmatched bases: 9. This chain's CDR3 is CASSTWDRFGEQYF. In DNA, the CDR3 is TGTGCCAGTAGTACCTGGGACAGGTTTGGGGAGCAGTACTTC.

The chain is built from TRBV4-3 and TRBJ2-7; D gene uncertain. The CDR3 runs 13 residues. Germline V gives CDR1 LGHNA, CDR2 YSLEER. Trimming left V 0 bases short and J 5 bases short, with 8 bases between. The CDR3: CASSQDLLDEQYF. CDR3 nucleotides: TGCGCCAGCAGCCAAGATCTTCTGGACGAGCAGTACTTC.

The chain couples TRBV15 to TRBJ2-7, with D tentatively TRBD1 (5 bases). Germline-derived CDR1 and CDR2 are LNHNV and YYDKDF (reference sequence). Trimming took off 0 bases at V and 3 bases at J, with 12 bases between the two ends. This CDR3 is built from 15 residues. The CDR3 coding sequence is TGTGCCACCAGCAGAGATATCGGACAACGCTACGAGCAGTACTTC. Translated: CATSRDIGQRYEQYF.

V gene TRBV7-2 combines with J gene TRBJ1-2; the D is unclear. CDR1 is SGHTA and CDR2 is FQGNSA in the germline V gene. Trimming took 3 bases from V and 2 from J, leaving 7 bases between them. The CDR3 totals 13 residues. The CDR3 bases are TGTGCCAGCAGCTTCAGACGGAACTATGGCTACACCTTC. This gives the protein CASSFRRNYGYTF.

This CDR3 is CASSPGTAREAFF. In DNA, the CDR3 is TGTGCCAGCTCACCTGGGACGGCGCGTGAAGCTTTCTTT. The chain has TRBV18 and TRBJ1-1, with D possibly TRBD1 on 5 matching bases. The CDR3 loop spans 13 amino acids. Germline CDR1 and CDR2: KGHSH and LQKENI. Between the trimmed V and J ends, which lost 3 bases and 7 bases, there was a span of 12 bases.

The chain uses TRBV19 and TRBJ2-4; no reliable D call. Germline CDR1 is LNHDA and CDR2 is SQIVND (reference sequence). Trimming pared 4 bases from V and 0 bases from J, leaving 4 bases between. CDR3 size: 13 residues. CDR3 nucleotides: TGTGCCAGTAGTAATCTAGCCAAAAACATTCAGTACTTC. This translates into CASSNLAKNIQYF.

The chain has TRBV11-2 and TRBJ1-6, with D hard to call. The length of the CDR3 is 16 residues. The germline gives CDR1 SGHAT, CDR2 FQNNGV. V gave up 7 bases and J gave up 6 bases, with 19 bases separating them. CDR3 protein: CASTGGAGRGNSPLHF. The DNA of the CDR3 is TGTGCCAGCACCGGAGGAGCGGGGAGAGGTAATTCACCCCTCCACTTT.

This clone was seen only once. This chain links TRBV29-1 with TRBJ2-1, with 11 bases lining up with TRBD1. The CDR3 is made up of 14 amino acids. CDR1 and CDR2 (germline): SQVTM, ANQGSEA. With 8 bases clipped from V and 8 bases from J, the junction kept 11 bases outside the gene matches. In nucleotides, the CDR3 is TGCAGCCCTGTGTATGGACAGGGGGCCCATGAGCAGTTCTTC. Protein: CSPVYGQGAHEQFF.

This clone was seen just once. The rearrangement uses TRBV6-5 and TRBJ2-2, with D unresolved. With 0 bases removed from V and 7 bases from J, the gap between germline ends came to 9 bases. The length of the CDR3 is 14 residues. Germline CDR1 and CDR2: MNHEY and SVGAGI. The CDR3 is CASSYSIVVGELFF. Here the CDR3 DNA reads TGTGCCAGCAGTTACTCCATTGTTGTCGGGGAGCTGTTTTTT.

V gene TRBV7-9 combines with J gene TRBJ2-5; D remains ambiguous. Trimming pared 1 base from V and 5 bases from J, leaving 11 bases between. The CDR3 runs 14 residues. Germline V CDR1 and CDR2: SEHNR, FQNEAQ (reference sequence). The CDR3 region has the DNA TGTGCCAGCAGCTTAGATCTGGCTCAGGAGACCCAGTACTTC. Translated, it gives CASSLDLAQETQYF. Together with reference TRBV7-9 and TRBJ2-5, the CDR3 gives the full variable domain: DTGVSQNPRHKITKRGQNVTFRCDPISEHNRLYWYRQTLGQGPEFLTYFQNEAQLEKSRLLSDRFSAERPKGSFSTLEIQRTEQGDSAMYLCASSLDLAQETQYFGPGTRLLVL.

The chain couples TRBV2 to TRBJ1-5, with D tentatively TRBD1 (6 bases). Germline assignment: CDR1 SNHLY and CDR2 FYNNEI. Trimming left V 7 bases short and J 9 bases short, with 19 bases between. This CDR3 is 14 amino acids long. CDR3 residues: CASIVQGSLGPQHF. The CDR3 DNA is TGTGCCAGCATTGTACAGGGCTCCTTAGGGCCCCAGCATTTT.

This clone was detected only a few times. V is TRBV7-3 and J is TRBJ1-1; perhaps TRBD1 as D (6 bases). Germline CDR1 reads SGHTA; CDR2 reads FQGTGA. This CDR3 is 16 amino acids long. V was pared by 4 bases and J by 0 bases, with 15 bases between. The CDR3 loop is CASSSPWTALNTEAFF. In nucleotides, the CDR3 is TGTGCCAGCAGCTCCCCGTGGACAGCCTTGAACACTGAAGCTTTCTTT.

In its sample, this clone was seen once. The chain carries TRBV5-1 and TRBJ2-7; 8 nucleotides align to TRBD2. The CDR3 is made up of 14 amino acids. Germline lookup yields CDR1 SGHRS and CDR2 YFSETQ. V dropped 3 bases and J dropped 2; count of bases not matched to a gene: 4. CDR3 loop: CASSSGTRTYEQYF. CDR3 in DNA: TGCGCCAGCAGCTCCGGGACTAGGACCTACGAGCAGTACTTC.